Reported below is one T cell receptor beta chain. This sample stems from a study of cytomegalovirus exposure and HLA in healthy donors. The germline gives CDR1 MNHEY, CDR2 SVGAGI. The CDR3 spans 15 residues. Trimming pared 0 bases from V and 1 base from J, leaving 9 bases between. The PCR was carried out with 60 Vbeta primers and 13 Jbeta primers. Assay used: immunoSEQ multiplex PCR; TCRdb lists only in-frame clones, some missing. The table records about 140,000 clones, under 80% of them present only once. Sequenced sample: PBMCs. The clonotype originates from a male donor in good health and CMV-seronegative. This chain joins TRBV6-5 and TRBJ1-2; D ambiguous. The CDR3 protein is CASSYSPASNYGYTF. The DNA for the CDR3 is TGTGCCAGCAGTTACTCGCCCGCCAGTAACTATGGCTACACCTTC.